The 25 T cell receptor beta chains below all came from one sample that was sequenced in a study of post-analysis software for immune sequencing data. Regarding the study as a whole: A few TRBV segments, TRBV5-6, TRBV5-1 and TRBV20-1 among them, were found more frequent in patients than controls.

The library was made from cDNA and included unique molecular identifiers. TCRdb ran MiXCR on the PCR reads and lists one entry per CDR3 protein. The repertoire holds 600,000 to 750,000 distinct CDR3 sequences, with approximately 60% as singletons. No antigens are known for them. Sequences were obtained from blood. Source of these receptors: a girl aged 2-9 years with multiple sclerosis.

This rearrangement joins TRBV20-1 to TRBJ2-7; D unclear. The germline V gene has CDR1 DFQATT and CDR2 SNEGSKA (reference sequence). The CDR3 has 14 residues. The V and J ends lost 1 base and 0 bases respectively, with 10 bases between them. CDR3 amino acids: CSARVDTSSYEQYF. CDR3 sequence (DNA): TGCAGTGCTAGAGTCGACACCTCCTCCTACGAGCAGTACTTC.

The chain carries TRBV20-1 and TRBJ1-2, with TRBD1 matching over 7 bases. J was trimmed by 3 bases and V by 5 bases; bases with no gene match: 6. This CDR3 contains 13 residues. Per germline, CDR1 DFQATT and CDR2 SNEGSKA (reference sequence). The CDR3 is CSARTGVDYGYTF. DNA of the CDR3: TGCAGTGCTCGTACAGGGGTCGACTATGGCTACACCTTC.

The CDR3 DNA reads as TGTGCCAGCAGCCCTGGACTAGCTCTTGAGAAGGAGCAGTACTTC. This translates into CASSPGLALEKEQYF. The rearrangement joins TRBV9 to TRBJ2-7, with TRBD2 identical over 8 bases. J was trimmed by 7 bases and V by 4 bases; bases with no gene match: 13. The CDR3 is 15 residues long. The germline V gene has CDR1 SGDLS and CDR2 YYNGEE.

This chain links TRBV5-4 with TRBJ2-1; the D gene is possibly TRBD2 (6 bases). With 2 bases removed from V and 3 bases from J, the gap between germline ends came to 9 bases. The germline CDR1 and CDR2 sequences are SGHNT and YYREEE (reference sequence). This CDR3 spans 14 amino acids. In nucleotides, the CDR3 is TGTGCCAGCAGCTTTCGACTAGACTACAATGAGCAGTTCTTC. It encodes CASSFRLDYNEQFF.

This clonotype was detected only a few times. The chain joins TRBV5-1 to TRBJ2-3, with D tentatively TRBD2 (6 bases). From germline, CDR1 is SGHRS and CDR2 YFSETQ. There are 14 residues in the CDR3. The V end lost 6 bases, the J end lost 1 base, and 12 bases lay between the germline ends. CDR3 coding DNA: TGCGCCAGCACCTCCGGGACTGGCACAGATACGCAGTATTTT. It codes for CASTSGTGTDTQYF.

This clonotype has only a few counts. V gene TRBV10-2 combines with J gene TRBJ1-5; D might be TRBD1 (5 bases). The germline CDR1 and CDR2 sequences are WSHSY and SAAADI. The CDR3 consists of 14 residues. Trimming pared 8 bases from V and 6 bases from J, leaving 17 bases between. The CDR3: CASHPGSGGQPQHF. In DNA form, the CDR3 reads TGCGCCAGCCACCCAGGGTCGGGGGGTCAGCCCCAGCATTTT.

CDR3 region: CASSEASSQGYYGYTF. The CDR3 bases are TGTGCCAGCAGTGAAGCGTCGTCACAGGGGTACTATGGCTACACCTTC. The chain recombines TRBV6-1 with TRBJ1-2; TRBD1 agrees at 7 bases. The V segment lost 0 bases and the J segment 3 bases; nucleotides outside the gene matches: 7. CDR3 length equals 16 residues. CDR1 MNHNS and CDR2 SASEGT come from the germline V gene.

The rearrangement links TRBV6-5 to TRBJ1-4; 7 nucleotides align to TRBD1. V shed 6 bases and J 7 bases; nucleotides not matched to a gene: 5. The CDR3 contains 13 residues. Germline V CDR1 and CDR2: MNHEY, SVGAGI. In nucleotides, the CDR3 is TGTGCCAGCAGACTACAGGGGAGTGAAAAACTGTTTTTT. Its protein is CASRLQGSEKLFF.

This clonotype occurred a few times. The chain uses TRBV20-1 and TRBJ2-3, with D perhaps given as TRBD1 or TRBD2 (5 bases each). This CDR3 region has 15 residues. Per the germline V gene, CDR1 is DFQATT and CDR2 is SNEGSKA (reference sequence). Trimming cost V 0 bases and J 2 bases, with 12 bases left between them. The CDR3 sequence is CSARDTGTSTDTQYF. CDR3 bases: TGCAGTGCTAGAGACACTGGGACCTCCACAGATACGCAGTATTTT.

The V call is TRBV10-3, the J call TRBJ2-1; maybe TRBD2 (6 bases). Trimming took 6 bases from V and 4 from J, leaving 22 bases between them. The germline V gene has CDR1 ENHRY and CDR2 SYGVKD. This CDR3 has 17 residues. The CDR3 loop is CAISHFPKGTSYNEQFF. DNA of the CDR3: TGTGCCATCAGCCATTTTCCAAAGGGGACTTCTTACAATGAGCAGTTCTTC.

A few counts support this clonotype. This chain joins TRBV5-1 and TRBJ2-1, with 10 bases aligning to TRBD2. Trimming at V came to 4 bases and at J to 2 bases, leaving 9 bases not matched to a gene. This CDR3 has 17 residues. Germline V lookup: CDR1 SGHRS, CDR2 YFSETQ. The CDR3 reads CASSLPAGGPTYNEQFF. In DNA, the CDR3 is TGCGCCAGCAGCCTCCCAGCGGGAGGGCCGACCTACAATGAGCAGTTCTTC.

This chain connects TRBV29-1 to TRBJ2-5; 7 bases align to TRBD1. Germline trimming cut 5 bases from V and 4 bases from J; bases unmatched to any gene: 4. CDR3 length: 12 amino acids. Germline-derived CDR1 and CDR2 are SQVTM and ANQGSEA. The CDR3 DNA is TGCAGCGTTCGACAGGGCCCAGAGACCCAGTACTTC. Translation gives CSVRQGPETQYF.

J is TRBJ1-5 and V is TRBV7-9; D is undetermined. Trimming cost V 1 base and J 9 bases, with 10 bases left between them. This CDR3 spans 13 amino acids. Germline CDR1 SEHNR, CDR2 FQNEAQ (reference sequence). The CDR3 coding sequence is TGTGCCAGCAGCTTAGAGGAGGGATCGCCCCAGCATTTT. Amino acid sequence: CASSLEEGSPQHF.

The gene calls are TRBV25-1 and TRBJ2-5; the D gene is possibly TRBD1 (6 bases). V gave up 4 bases and J gave up 4 bases, with 16 bases separating them. This CDR3 region has 15 residues. Looked up from germline, CDR1 is MGHDK and CDR2 is SYGVNS. The CDR3 coding sequence is TGTGCCAGCAGTGTTAGGCAGGGGATAAGAGAGACCCAGTACTTC. This encodes CASSVRQGIRETQYF. Filled out from reference TRBV25-1 and TRBJ2-5, the complete variable domain reads EADIYQTPRYLVIGTGKKITLECSQTMGHDKMYWYQQDPGMELHLIHYSYGVNSTEKGDLSSESTVSRIRTEHFPLTLESARPSHTSQYLCASSVRQGIRETQYFGPGTRLLVL.

The chain carries TRBV11-2 and TRBJ1-2, with a possible D match to TRBD1 (6 bases). This CDR3 has 15 residues. V was trimmed by 0 bases and J by 2 bases, leaving 10 bases between them. CDR1 SGHAT and CDR2 FQNNGV come from the germline V gene. CDR3 region: CASSLEEQGNYGYTF. The CDR3 DNA sequence: TGTGCCAGCAGCTTAGAAGAACAGGGCAACTATGGCTACACCTTC.

The J gene is TRBJ2-3, the V gene TRBV20-1, with TRBD2 identical over 10 bases. The CDR3 is 16 amino acids. After removal of 1 base from V and 2 bases from J, the junction contained 6 bases not matched to a gene. Germline assignment: CDR1 DFQATT and CDR2 SNEGSKA (reference sequence). The CDR3 loop reads CSARVLLAGITDTQYF. The DNA for the CDR3 is TGCAGTGCTAGAGTACTACTAGCGGGGATCACAGATACGCAGTATTTT.

This chain connects TRBV3-1 to TRBJ1-6, with a possible D match to TRBD1 (6 bases). CDR1 is LGHDT and CDR2 is YNNKEL in the germline V gene (reference sequence). The CDR3 sequence is 14 residues long. The V end lost 4 bases, the J end lost 6 bases, and 10 bases lay between the germline ends. CDR3 in amino acids: CASSRTDSNSPLHF. The DNA of the CDR3 is TGTGCCAGCAGCCGCACGGACAGTAATTCACCCCTCCACTTT.

The chain joins TRBV12-3 or TRBV12-4 to TRBJ2-4; 8 bases are a match to TRBD2. The last part of the DNA fits TRBJ2-7 better; the J call may be wrong. This CDR3 has 13 residues. CDR3 loop: CASSLLAGYEQYF. The CDR3 nucleotides are TGTGCCAGCAGTTTACTAGCGGGCTACGAGCAGTACTTC.

The J gene is TRBJ1-3, the V gene TRBV6-6; D possibly corresponds to TRBD1 (5 bases). Germline CDR1 MNHNY, CDR2 SVGAGI (reference sequence). V shed 7 bases and J shed 11 bases, with 15 bases lying between them. The CDR3 is 12 residues long. The CDR3 nucleotides are TGTGCCAGCACTCACGGGGGAATCGCCATATATTTT. The encoded protein is CASTHGGIAIYF.

The rearrangement joins TRBV6-1 to TRBJ2-7, with 7 bases matching TRBD1. The CDR3 length is 16 residues. V trimming: 0 bases; J trimming: 1 base; junction bases outside the gene matches: 6. Germline V gives CDR1 MNHNS, CDR2 SASEGT. CDR3 amino acids: CASSEAAWDSSYEQYF. In DNA form, the CDR3 reads TGTGCCAGCAGTGAAGCTGCGTGGGACAGTTCCTACGAGCAGTACTTC.

The genes are TRBV6-5 and TRBJ2-1; TRBD1 matches at 7 bases. The CDR3 loop spans 14 amino acids. The ends lost 4 bases at V and 9 bases at J; junction bases unmatched: 9. Per the germline V gene, CDR1 is MNHEY and CDR2 is SVGAGI. The CDR3 reads CASSLQTGKGEQFF. The CDR3 coding sequence is TGTGCCAGCAGTTTACAGACAGGGAAAGGTGAGCAGTTCTTC.

V is TRBV5-1 and J is TRBJ1-5; D possibly corresponds to TRBD1 (6 bases). The length of the CDR3 is 14 residues. Trimming shortened V by 2 bases and J by 6 bases, and 12 bases separated the two germline ends. Germline V gene data show CDR1 as SGHRS and CDR2 as YFSETQ. The chain's CDR3 is CASSLGGALQPQHF. The DNA for the CDR3 is TGCGCCAGCAGCTTAGGGGGTGCCCTTCAGCCCCAGCATTTT.

J is TRBJ2-5 and V is TRBV10-3; a weak D match, TRBD1 (6 bases). Gene TRBJ2-7 matches the end of the DNA better, so the J call may be wrong. The CDR3 consists of 15 residues. Looked up from germline, CDR1 is ENHRY and CDR2 is SYGVKD. The CDR3 bases are TGTGCCATCAGCCTGCAGGGGACCGTCCTGGACGAGCAGTACTTC. As protein: CAISLQGTVLDEQYF.

CDR3 protein: CASRRTTGSYEQYF. CDR3 coding DNA: TGTGCCAGCAGGCGTACAACAGGATCCTACGAGCAGTACTTC. The V and J genes are TRBV12-3 or TRBV12-4 and TRBJ2-7; a possible D gene is TRBD1 (5 bases). Trimming left V 6 bases short and J 1 base short, with 13 bases between. This CDR3 has 14 amino acids.

The chain employs TRBV20-1 and TRBJ2-1; D is undetermined. Germline values: CDR1 DFQATT, CDR2 SNEGSKA (reference sequence). V lost 3 bases and J lost 10, with 4 bases in between. This CDR3 is 9 amino acids long. CDR3: CSARREQFF. The CDR3, as DNA: TGCAGTGCTAGGCGGGAGCAGTTCTTC.